The 18 T cell receptor beta chains presented below share a single source sample, sequenced in a study of T cell responses to AZD1222 COVID-19 vaccine. Some clones are missing from TCRdb's copy, which holds only in-frame ones; the method was immunoSEQ multiplex PCR. This table holds some 170,000 clones, just under 90% found once. Sequences were derived from peripheral blood, sampled 28 days after the second dose of the MenACWY control vaccine. The receptors were sampled from an adult who received the MenACWY meningococcal vaccine as a control.

The chain combines TRBV30 with TRBJ2-7; TRBD2 agrees at 7 bases. V lost 2 bases, J lost 7 bases, and 8 bases stayed unmatched. The germline gives CDR1 GTSNPN, CDR2 SVGIG (reference sequence). CDR3 length: 13 residues. The CDR3 DNA is TGTGCCTGGAGTTCCGGACTGGGAGGGGAGCAGTACTTC. As protein: CAWSSGLGGEQYF.

Comment on this clone: Other DNA sequences within the sample encode an identical CDR3. V usage is TRBV20-1 and J usage is TRBJ1-5; unclear D gene. Trimming left V 3 bases short and J 4 bases short, with 7 bases between. This CDR3 region has 12 residues. From germline, CDR1 is DFQATT and CDR2 SNEGSKA (reference sequence). CDR3 nucleotides: TGCAGTGCTAGTGGAGGAAATCAGCCCCAGCATTTT. Translated: CSASGGNQPQHF.

The chain couples TRBV27 to TRBJ2-1; 11 bases map to TRBD1. The CDR3 is 15 amino acids. The V segment lost 9 bases and the J segment 6 bases; nucleotides outside the gene matches: 10. CDR1 is MNHEY and CDR2 is SMNVEV in the germline V gene (reference sequence). CDR3 loop: CASTFRDRGGNEQFF. CDR3 DNA sequence: TGTGCCAGTACATTCCGGGACAGGGGGGGCAATGAGCAGTTCTTC.

The genes are TRBV30 and TRBJ2-7, with TRBD2 matching 13 bases. From germline, CDR1 is GTSNPN and CDR2 SVGIG (reference sequence). V gave up 6 bases and J gave up 4 bases; unmatched junction bases: 18. The CDR3 runs 18 residues. CDR3 sequence: CACHTTGVLAGGPYEQYF. CDR3 sequence (DNA): TGTGCCTGCCACACGACCGGGGTACTAGCGGGAGGGCCTTACGAGCAGTACTTC.

V and J are TRBV9 and TRBJ2-7; either TRBD1 or TRBD2 may fit D (5 bases each). The CDR3 is 15 residues long. Germline CDR1 and CDR2: SGDLS and YYNGEE. V gave up 0 bases and J gave up 4 bases, with 14 bases separating them. CDR3 sequence (DNA): TGTGCCAGCAGCGTAGCGGATAGAGAGGGGTACGAGCAGTACTTC. This encodes CASSVADREGYEQYF.

The rearrangement joins TRBV2 to TRBJ1-1; D remains unclear. CDR3 length: 13 amino acids. Trimming stripped 9 bases from V and 0 bases from J, with 11 bases between. Germline V lookup: CDR1 SNHLY, CDR2 FYNNEI. The CDR3 spells CARKQSLNTEAFF. CDR3 bases: TGTGCCAGGAAACAAAGTTTGAACACTGAAGCTTTCTTT. Looking up the rest from reference TRBV2 and TRBJ1-1 gives the full variable domain: EPEVTQTPSHQVTQMGQEVILRCVPISNHLYFYWYRQILGQKVEFLVSFYNNEISEKSEIFDDQFSVERPDGSNFTLKIRSTKLEDSAMYFCARKQSLNTEAFFGQGTRLTVV.

The rearrangement uses TRBV4-1 and TRBJ1-1, with 8 bases matching TRBD1. The V gene's germline CDR1 is MGHRA and CDR2 YSYEKL. This CDR3 comprises 14 residues. J was trimmed by 10 bases and V by 7 bases; bases with no gene match: 14. The CDR3 reads CASKDPGGAVAAFF. The CDR3 region has the DNA TGCGCCAGCAAAGATCCAGGGGGCGCAGTGGCAGCTTTCTTT.

V gene TRBV7-6 combines with J gene TRBJ2-7, with TRBD1 identical over 11 bases. Trimming removed 4 bases from V and 3 bases from J; junction bases left unmatched: 2. Germline V CDR1 and CDR2: SGHVS, FNYEAQ. This CDR3 spans 14 amino acids. This CDR3 reads CASSSGTGGYEQYF. CDR3 sequence (DNA): TGTGCCAGCAGCTCCGGGACAGGGGGCTACGAGCAGTACTTC.

J is TRBJ1-6 and V is TRBV5-4, with D possibly matching TRBD1 (5 bases). The CDR3 is 16 residues long. Germline V gene sequence: CDR1 SGHNT, CDR2 YYREEE (reference sequence). The ends were cut back, 0 bases at V and 9 bases at J, with 16 bases in the middle. The CDR3 DNA is TGTGCCAGCAGCTTGGGCGGGGGAGGGTTCGGTTCACCCCTCCACTTT. Translation: CASSLGGGGFGSPLHF.

This clone was counted between two and nine times. The rearrangement links TRBV4-3 to TRBJ2-7; no definite D call. The germline V gene encodes CDR1 LGHNA and CDR2 YSLEER. The CDR3 spans 15 residues. Trimming took 1 base from V and 3 from J, leaving 13 bases between them. CDR3: CASSQAESVYYEQYF. In DNA, the CDR3 is TGCGCCAGCAGCCAAGCCGAAAGCGTATACTACGAGCAGTACTTC.

CDR3 sequence reads: CASSSFITGGPDTGELFF. The CDR3 DNA is TGCGCCAGCAGCTCCTTCATAACGGGAGGGCCGGACACCGGGGAGCTGTTTTTT. V is TRBV10-1 and J is TRBJ2-2, with 8 nucleotides matching TRBD2. V shed 6 bases, J shed 3 bases, and the junction held 15 bases outside the gene matches. The germline CDR1 and CDR2 sequences are WNHNN and SYGVQD (reference sequence). The CDR3 length is 18 residues.

This chain links TRBV4-2 with TRBJ1-2; the match to TRBD1 covers 8 bases. V trimming: 4 bases; J trimming: 4 bases; junction bases outside the gene matches: 11. The germline V gene encodes CDR1 LGHNA and CDR2 YNFKEQ. The CDR3 has 16 residues. The CDR3 spells CASSPRDRPVSYGYTF. CDR3 DNA sequence: TGTGCCAGCAGCCCCCGGGACAGGCCAGTCAGCTATGGCTACACCTTC.

CDR3: CASSPRGETGHEKLFF. The CDR3 DNA follows: TGTGCCAGCTCACCACGCGGCGAGACAGGACATGAAAAACTGTTTTTT. V is TRBV18 and J is TRBJ1-4, with D possibly matching TRBD1 (6 bases). The CDR3 extends over 16 amino acids. Germline V lookup: CDR1 KGHSH, CDR2 LQKENI. Trimming took off 1 base at V and 6 bases at J, with 15 bases between the two ends.

The V gene is TRBV11-3, the J gene TRBJ2-7; TRBD2 matches 13 bases. The J segment lost 9 bases and the V segment lost 5 bases, leaving 7 bases of the junction unmatched. The V gene's germline CDR1 is SGHNT and CDR2 YENEEA. CDR3 length equals 14 residues. In DNA form, the CDR3 reads TGTGCCAGCAGCCTAGGACTAGCGGGAGCCGCGCAGTACTTC. It yields the protein CASSLGLAGAAQYF.

CDR3 DNA sequence: TGTGCCAGCACTTGGCAAGGGGCGAACACTGAAGCTTTCTTT. Protein: CASTWQGANTEAFF. The chain uses TRBV5-6 and TRBJ1-1, with D possibly TRBD1 on 5 matching bases. Trimming cost V 6 bases and J 1 base, with 13 bases left between them. The CDR3 spans 14 residues. Germline lookup yields CDR1 SGHDT and CDR2 YYEEEE. Variable domain in full (rest from reference TRBV5-6 and TRBJ1-1): DAGVTQSPTHLIKTRGQQVTLRCSPKSGHDTVSWYQQALGQGPQFIFQYYEEEERQRGNFPDRFSGHQFPNYSSELNVNALLLGDSALYLCASTWQGANTEAFFGQGTRLTVV.

The chain carries TRBV27 and TRBJ2-1; TRBD2 aligns across 8 bases. The CDR3 is 14 residues long. Germline-derived CDR1 and CDR2 are MNHEY and SMNVEV (reference sequence). The ends lost 6 bases at V and 10 bases at J; junction bases unmatched: 11. The CDR3: CASRAGDKGGEQFF. The CDR3, as DNA: TGTGCCAGCAGAGCGGGAGATAAGGGTGGCGAGCAGTTCTTC.

The chain uses TRBV4-1 and TRBJ1-2; D is possibly TRBD1 (5 bases). Trimming took off 5 bases at V and 4 bases at J, with 17 bases between the two ends. This CDR3 has 15 amino acids. Germline V gene data show CDR1 as MGHRA and CDR2 as YSYEKL. The CDR3 sequence: CASSKEGMTVYGYTF. DNA of the CDR3: TGCGCCAGCAGCAAGGAGGGGATGACGGTCTATGGCTACACCTTC.

This chain joins TRBV9 and TRBJ1-1; TRBD1 aligns across 10 bases. J lost 0 bases, V lost 3 bases, and 8 bases had no gene match. Germline-derived CDR1 and CDR2 are SGDLS and YYNGEE. The CDR3 covers 17 residues. In DNA form, the CDR3 reads TGTGCCAGCAGCGCAGGGGGACAGGGGCGTATGAACACTGAAGCTTTCTTT. It codes for CASSAGGQGRMNTEAFF.